Listed below are T cell receptor beta chains from one sample, sequenced in a study of spatial heterogeneity in lung cancer. TCRdb itself ran the 5' RACE reads through MiXCR, one entry per CDR3 protein. Here the sample spans nearly 95,000 distinct CDR3 sequences, roughly 21% being singletons. Material: PBMCs, obtained at follow-up. These receptors were collected from a male donor with early-stage non-small cell lung cancer. Each CDR3 is given with its conserved first and last residue. Fields, in order: D gene, clone size, V gene, J gene, CDR3 DNA, CDR3 protein. The D gene is left open where the match is weak. Only some rows state a clone size, as once, few, many or a class for expanded clones.

d_call: NA; clone_size: few; v_call: TRBV20-1; j_call: TRBJ2-1; cdr3_nt: TGCAGTGCTAGCCGGGACACCGAGCAGTTCTTC; cdr3_aa: CSASRDTEQFF
d_call: TRBD2; clone_size: NA; v_call: TRBV18; j_call: TRBJ2-2; cdr3_nt: TGTGCCAGCTCACCACCGGGACTAGCGGGAGTGAACACCGGGGAGCTGTTTTTT; cdr3_aa: CASSPPGLAGVNTGELFF
d_call: NA; clone_size: many; v_call: TRBV7-3; j_call: TRBJ2-1; cdr3_nt: TGTGCCAGCAGCCTGACTAGCAATGAGCAGTTCTTC; cdr3_aa: CASSLTSNEQFF
d_call: NA; clone_size: NA; v_call: TRBV7-2; j_call: TRBJ2-5; cdr3_nt: TGTGCCAGCAGCGATAATGACCGCCAAGAGACCCAGTACTTC; cdr3_aa: CASSDNDRQETQYF
d_call: NA; clone_size: many; v_call: TRBV6-6; j_call: TRBJ2-3; cdr3_nt: TGTGCCAGCAGTTACAGGCAGGGTAGCACAGATACGCAGTATTTT; cdr3_aa: CASSYRQGSTDTQYF
d_call: TRBD1; clone_size: few; v_call: TRBV5-1; j_call: TRBJ2-1; cdr3_nt: TGCGCCAGCAGCCCCGGGACAGGGGGCGGTGAGCAGTTCTTC; cdr3_aa: CASSPGTGGGEQFF
d_call: NA; clone_size: many; v_call: TRBV6-6; j_call: TRBJ1-5; cdr3_nt: TGTGCCAGCAGTTACTCCGCCAGTAGCAATCAGCCCCAGCATTTT; cdr3_aa: CASSYSASSNQPQHF
d_call: TRBD2; clone_size: NA; v_call: TRBV5-5; j_call: TRBJ2-1; cdr3_nt: TGTGCCAGCAGCTTGGGATTTTCTAGCGGCTCCTACAATGAGCAGTTCTTC; cdr3_aa: CASSLGFSSGSYNEQFF
d_call: TRBD1; clone_size: NA; v_call: TRBV24-1; j_call: TRBJ2-1; cdr3_nt: TGTGCCACCAGTGGCCAACAGGGGAAGTCCTACAATGAGCAGTTCTTC; cdr3_aa: CATSGQQGKSYNEQFF
d_call: TRBD1; clone_size: once; v_call: TRBV6-1; j_call: TRBJ2-7; cdr3_nt: TGTGCCAGCAGTACCCTCTCCGGGACAGGGGGGGCCTACGAGCAGTACTTC; cdr3_aa: CASSTLSGTGGAYEQYF
d_call: TRBD1; clone_size: NA; v_call: TRBV27; j_call: TRBJ2-1; cdr3_nt: TGTGCCAGCAGTTTCGAGGGGGCATTAAATGAGCAGTTCTTC; cdr3_aa: CASSFEGALNEQFF
d_call: NA; clone_size: few; v_call: TRBV28; j_call: TRBJ1-4; cdr3_nt: TGTGCCAGCAGTACCCTGGACGGAACAACTAATGAAAAACTGTTTTTT; cdr3_aa: CASSTLDGTTNEKLFF
d_call: TRBD1; clone_size: medium-sized; v_call: TRBV20-1; j_call: TRBJ2-7; cdr3_nt: TGCAGTGCTAGCGCCTCAGGGGGCAACTACGAGCAGTACTTC; cdr3_aa: CSASASGGNYEQYF
d_call: NA; clone_size: NA; v_call: TRBV7-6; j_call: TRBJ2-5; cdr3_nt: TGTGCCAGCAGCTTCGGGACGGAACAAGAGACCCAGTACTTC; cdr3_aa: CASSFGTEQETQYF
d_call: NA; clone_size: NA; v_call: TRBV21-1; j_call: TRBJ2-4; cdr3_nt: TGTGCCAGCAGCACTGAGGGGGGCGCCGAGGCCAAAAACATTCAGTACTTC; cdr3_aa: CASSTEGGAEAKNIQYF
d_call: NA; clone_size: NA; v_call: TRBV5-1; j_call: TRBJ1-5; cdr3_nt: TGCGCCAGCAGCTTGTTCGGGAATCAGCCCCAGCATTTT; cdr3_aa: CASSLFGNQPQHF
d_call: NA; clone_size: NA; v_call: TRBV7-9; j_call: TRBJ1-4; cdr3_nt: TGTGCCAGCAGCTTAGGACAGGCACCTAATGAAAAACTGTTTTTT; cdr3_aa: CASSLGQAPNEKLFF
d_call: NA; clone_size: many; v_call: TRBV24-1; j_call: TRBJ1-5; cdr3_nt: TGTGCCACCAGTGGTCCGTATAGCAATCAGCCCCAGCATTTT; cdr3_aa: CATSGPYSNQPQHF
d_call: NA; clone_size: once; v_call: TRBV7-2; j_call: TRBJ2-2; cdr3_nt: TGTGCCAGCAGCTTACAGCCGAGTTCCGCAGGCGGGGAGCTGTTTTTT; cdr3_aa: CASSLQPSSAGGELFF
d_call: NA; clone_size: NA; v_call: TRBV7-9; j_call: TRBJ1-6; cdr3_nt: TGTGCCAGCAGCTTAGAATCTTCACCCCTCCACTTT; cdr3_aa: CASSLESSPLHF
d_call: NA; clone_size: many; v_call: TRBV2; j_call: TRBJ2-5; cdr3_nt: TGTGCCAGCAGCGGGGTCCTGTGGGGGTCCACGGAGACCCAGTACTTC; cdr3_aa: CASSGVLWGSTETQYF